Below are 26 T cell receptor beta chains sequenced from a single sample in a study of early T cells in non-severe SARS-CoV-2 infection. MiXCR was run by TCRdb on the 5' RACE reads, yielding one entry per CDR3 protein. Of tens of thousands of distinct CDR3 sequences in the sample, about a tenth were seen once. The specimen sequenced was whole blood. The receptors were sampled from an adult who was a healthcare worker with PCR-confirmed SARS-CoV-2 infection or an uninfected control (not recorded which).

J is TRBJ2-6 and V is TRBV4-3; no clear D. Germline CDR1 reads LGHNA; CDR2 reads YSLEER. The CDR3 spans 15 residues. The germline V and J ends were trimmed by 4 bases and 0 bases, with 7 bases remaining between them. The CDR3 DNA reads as TGCGCCAGCAGCCCAGCCTACTCTGGGGCCAACGTCCTGACTTTC. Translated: CASSPAYSGANVLTF.

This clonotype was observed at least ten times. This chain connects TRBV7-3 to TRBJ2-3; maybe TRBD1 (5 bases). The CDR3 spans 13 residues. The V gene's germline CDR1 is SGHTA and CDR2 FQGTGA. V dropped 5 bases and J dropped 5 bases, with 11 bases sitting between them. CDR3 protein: CASSAQRGDTQYF. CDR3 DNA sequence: TGTGCCAGCAGCGCCCAAAGGGGAGATACGCAGTATTTT.

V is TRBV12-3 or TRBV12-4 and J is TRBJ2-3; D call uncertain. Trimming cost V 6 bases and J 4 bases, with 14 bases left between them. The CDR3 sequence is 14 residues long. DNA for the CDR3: TGTGCCAGCAGCCCAACTGAGAGGTCAGATACGCAGTATTTT. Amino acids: CASSPTERSDTQYF.

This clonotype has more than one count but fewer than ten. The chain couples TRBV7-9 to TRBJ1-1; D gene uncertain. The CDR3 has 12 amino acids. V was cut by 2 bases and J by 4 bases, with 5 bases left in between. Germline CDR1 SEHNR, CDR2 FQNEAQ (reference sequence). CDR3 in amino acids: CASSLTATEAFF. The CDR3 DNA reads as TGTGCCAGCAGCTTAACGGCCACTGAAGCTTTCTTT.

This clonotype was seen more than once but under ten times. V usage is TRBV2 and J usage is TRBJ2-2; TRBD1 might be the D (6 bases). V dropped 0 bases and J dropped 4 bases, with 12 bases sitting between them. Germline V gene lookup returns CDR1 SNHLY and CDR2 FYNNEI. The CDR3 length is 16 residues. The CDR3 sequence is CASSEAGHGATGELFF. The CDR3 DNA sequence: TGTGCCAGCAGTGAAGCGGGACACGGAGCCACCGGGGAGCTGTTTTTT.

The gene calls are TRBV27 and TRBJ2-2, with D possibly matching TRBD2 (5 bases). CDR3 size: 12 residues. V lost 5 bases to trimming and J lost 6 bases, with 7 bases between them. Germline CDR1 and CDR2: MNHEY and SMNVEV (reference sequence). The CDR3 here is CASSPGSGELFF. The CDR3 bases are TGTGCCAGCAGTCCGGGATCCGGGGAGCTGTTTTTT.

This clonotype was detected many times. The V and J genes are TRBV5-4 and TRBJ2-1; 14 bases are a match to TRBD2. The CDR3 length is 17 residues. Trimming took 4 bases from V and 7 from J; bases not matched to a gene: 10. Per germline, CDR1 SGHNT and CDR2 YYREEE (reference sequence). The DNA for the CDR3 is TGTGCCAGCAGCATTCCGGGACTAGCGGGAGTTGGTAATGAGCAGTTCTTC. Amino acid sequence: CASSIPGLAGVGNEQFF.

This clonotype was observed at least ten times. In nucleotides, the CDR3 is TGTGCCAGCAGTGAGGTCGAAGAGACCCAGTACTTC. It yields the protein CASSEVEETQYF. The genes are TRBV2 and TRBJ2-5; D is unresolved. Trimming took off 3 bases at V and 3 bases at J, with 5 bases between the two ends. Germline lookup yields CDR1 SNHLY and CDR2 FYNNEI. The CDR3 runs 12 residues.

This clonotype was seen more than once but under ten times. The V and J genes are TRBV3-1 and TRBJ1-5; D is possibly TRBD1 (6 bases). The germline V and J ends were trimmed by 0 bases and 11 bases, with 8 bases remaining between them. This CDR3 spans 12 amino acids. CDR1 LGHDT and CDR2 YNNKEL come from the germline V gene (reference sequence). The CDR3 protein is CASSQDRGTQHF. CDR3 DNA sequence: TGTGCCAGCAGCCAAGATAGGGGGACCCAGCATTTT.

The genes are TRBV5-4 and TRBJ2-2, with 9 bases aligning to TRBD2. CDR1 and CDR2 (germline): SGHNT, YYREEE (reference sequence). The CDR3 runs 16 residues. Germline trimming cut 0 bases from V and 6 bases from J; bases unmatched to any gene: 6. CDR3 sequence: CASSLVGGRGSGELFF. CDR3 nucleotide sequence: TGTGCCAGCAGCTTGGTTGGCGGGAGGGGCTCCGGGGAGCTGTTTTTT. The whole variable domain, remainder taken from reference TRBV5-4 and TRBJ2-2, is ETGVTQSPTHLIKTRGQQVTLRCSSQSGHNTVSWYQQALGQGPQFIFQYYREEENGRGNFPPRFSGLQFPNYSSELNVNALELDDSALYLCASSLVGGRGSGELFFGEGSRLTVL.

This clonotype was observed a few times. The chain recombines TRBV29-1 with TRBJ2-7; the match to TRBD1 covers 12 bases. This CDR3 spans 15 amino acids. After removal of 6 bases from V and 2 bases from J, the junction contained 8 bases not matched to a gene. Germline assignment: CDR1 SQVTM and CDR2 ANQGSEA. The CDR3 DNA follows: TGCAGCGTCCGGGACAGGGGGCTTAGCACCTACGAGCAGTACTTC. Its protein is CSVRDRGLSTYEQYF.

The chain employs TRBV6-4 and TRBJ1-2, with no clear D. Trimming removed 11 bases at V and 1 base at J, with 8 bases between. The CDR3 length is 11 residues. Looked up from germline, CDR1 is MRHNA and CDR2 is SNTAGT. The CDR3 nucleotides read TGTGCCCGTCCAAGTAACTATGGCTACACCTTC. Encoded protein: CARPSNYGYTF.

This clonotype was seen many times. The CDR3 spells CASSSDRAYEQYF. The CDR3 coding sequence is TGCGCCAGCAGCTCGGACAGGGCCTACGAGCAGTACTTC. The chain couples TRBV5-1 to TRBJ2-7; 8 nucleotides match TRBD1. This CDR3 spans 13 amino acids. Germline CDR1 is SGHRS and CDR2 is YFSETQ. The junction had 1 base not matched to a gene; V was cut back by 3 bases and J by 2 bases.

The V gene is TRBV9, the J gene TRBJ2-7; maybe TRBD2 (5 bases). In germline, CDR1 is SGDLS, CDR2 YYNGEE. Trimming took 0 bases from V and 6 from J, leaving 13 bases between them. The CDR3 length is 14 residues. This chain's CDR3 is CASSVGERGPEQYF. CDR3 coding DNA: TGTGCCAGCAGCGTAGGGGAGAGAGGCCCCGAGCAGTACTTC.

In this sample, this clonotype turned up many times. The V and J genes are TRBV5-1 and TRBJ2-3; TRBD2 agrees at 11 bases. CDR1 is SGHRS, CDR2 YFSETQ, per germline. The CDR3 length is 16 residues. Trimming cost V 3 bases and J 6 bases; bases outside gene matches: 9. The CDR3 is CASSSGLADPGDTQYF. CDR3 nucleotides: TGCGCCAGCAGCTCGGGACTAGCGGACCCGGGGGATACGCAGTATTTT.

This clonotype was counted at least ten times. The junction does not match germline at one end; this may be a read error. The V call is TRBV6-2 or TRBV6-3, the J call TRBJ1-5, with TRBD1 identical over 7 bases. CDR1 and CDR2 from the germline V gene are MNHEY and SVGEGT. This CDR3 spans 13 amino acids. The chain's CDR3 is CASNYRGRQPQHF. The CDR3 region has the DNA TGTGCCAGCAATTACAGGGGACGCCAGCCCCAGCATTTT.

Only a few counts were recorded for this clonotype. CDR3 amino acids: CASSGTANTGELFF. CDR3 bases: TGTGCCAGCAGTGGGACTGCGAACACCGGGGAGCTGTTTTTT. This sequence joins TRBV2 and TRBJ2-2; D is perhaps TRBD2 (5 bases). Between the trimmed V and J ends, which lost 4 bases and 0 bases, there was a span of 6 bases. The germline CDR1 and CDR2 sequences are SNHLY and FYNNEI. The CDR3 spans 14 residues.

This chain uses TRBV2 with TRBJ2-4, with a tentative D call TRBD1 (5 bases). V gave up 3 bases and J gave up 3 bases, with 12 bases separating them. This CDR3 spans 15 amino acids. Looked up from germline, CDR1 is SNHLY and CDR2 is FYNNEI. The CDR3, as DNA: TGTGCCAGCAGTGAGCAGGGATTTATCAAAAACATTCAGTACTTC. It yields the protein CASSEQGFIKNIQYF. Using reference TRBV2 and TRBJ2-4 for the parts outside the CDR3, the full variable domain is EPEVTQTPSHQVTQMGQEVILRCVPISNHLYFYWYRQILGQKVEFLVSFYNNEISEKSEIFDDQFSVERPDGSNFTLKIRSTKLEDSAMYFCASSEQGFIKNIQYFGAGTRLSVL.

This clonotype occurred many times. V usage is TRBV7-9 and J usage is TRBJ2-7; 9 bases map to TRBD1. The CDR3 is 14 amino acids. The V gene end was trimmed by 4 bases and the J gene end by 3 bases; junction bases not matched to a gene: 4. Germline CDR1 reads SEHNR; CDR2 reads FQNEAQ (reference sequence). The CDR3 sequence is CASSSGTGSYEQYF. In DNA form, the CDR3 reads TGTGCCAGCAGCTCCGGGACAGGGAGCTACGAGCAGTACTTC.

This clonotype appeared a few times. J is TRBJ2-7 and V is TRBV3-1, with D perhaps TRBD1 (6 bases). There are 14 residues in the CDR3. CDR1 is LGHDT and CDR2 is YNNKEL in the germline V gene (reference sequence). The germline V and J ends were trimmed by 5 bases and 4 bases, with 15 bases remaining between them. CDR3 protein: CASSLRGTFYEQYF. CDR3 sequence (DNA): TGTGCCAGCAGCTTGAGAGGGACATTTTACGAGCAGTACTTC.

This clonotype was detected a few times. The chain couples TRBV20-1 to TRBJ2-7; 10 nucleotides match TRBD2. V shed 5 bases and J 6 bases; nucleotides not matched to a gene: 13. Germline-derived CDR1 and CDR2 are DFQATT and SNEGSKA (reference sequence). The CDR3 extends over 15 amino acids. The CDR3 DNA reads TGCAGTGCTTTGAGCGGGAGGGCCGTTTATACCGAGCAGTACTTC. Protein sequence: CSALSGRAVYTEQYF.

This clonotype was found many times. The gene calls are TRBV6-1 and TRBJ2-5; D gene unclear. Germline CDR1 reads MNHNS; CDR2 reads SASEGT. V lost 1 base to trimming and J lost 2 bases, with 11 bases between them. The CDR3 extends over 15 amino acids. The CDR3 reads CASSEDGRPQETQYF. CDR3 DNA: TGTGCCAGCAGTGAAGACGGCAGGCCACAAGAGACCCAGTACTTC.

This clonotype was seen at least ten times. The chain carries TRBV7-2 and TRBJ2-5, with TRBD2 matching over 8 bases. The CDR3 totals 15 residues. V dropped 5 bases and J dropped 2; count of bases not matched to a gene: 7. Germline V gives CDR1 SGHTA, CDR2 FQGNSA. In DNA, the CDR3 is TGTGCCAGCAGCGCCGGGACTAGTCTTCAAGAGACCCAGTACTTC. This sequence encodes CASSAGTSLQETQYF.

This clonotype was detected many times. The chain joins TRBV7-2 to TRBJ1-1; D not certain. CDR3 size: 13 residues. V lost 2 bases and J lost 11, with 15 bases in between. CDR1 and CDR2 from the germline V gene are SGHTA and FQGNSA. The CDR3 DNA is TGTGCCAGCAGCTTACGGCAACAGTTGCGGGCTTTCTTT. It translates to CASSLRQQLRAFF.

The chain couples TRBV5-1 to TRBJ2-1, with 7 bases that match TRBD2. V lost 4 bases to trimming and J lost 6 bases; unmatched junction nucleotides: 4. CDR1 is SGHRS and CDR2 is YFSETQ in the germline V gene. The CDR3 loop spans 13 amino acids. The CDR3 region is CASSPGLVNEQFF. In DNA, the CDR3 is TGCGCCAGCAGCCCTGGACTAGTCAATGAGCAGTTCTTC.

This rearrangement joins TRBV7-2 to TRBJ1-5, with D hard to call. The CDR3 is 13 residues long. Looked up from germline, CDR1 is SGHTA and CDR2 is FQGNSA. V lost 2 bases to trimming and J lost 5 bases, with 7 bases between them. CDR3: CASSLHLDQPQHF. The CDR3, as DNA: TGTGCCAGCAGCTTACACTTGGATCAGCCCCAGCATTTT.